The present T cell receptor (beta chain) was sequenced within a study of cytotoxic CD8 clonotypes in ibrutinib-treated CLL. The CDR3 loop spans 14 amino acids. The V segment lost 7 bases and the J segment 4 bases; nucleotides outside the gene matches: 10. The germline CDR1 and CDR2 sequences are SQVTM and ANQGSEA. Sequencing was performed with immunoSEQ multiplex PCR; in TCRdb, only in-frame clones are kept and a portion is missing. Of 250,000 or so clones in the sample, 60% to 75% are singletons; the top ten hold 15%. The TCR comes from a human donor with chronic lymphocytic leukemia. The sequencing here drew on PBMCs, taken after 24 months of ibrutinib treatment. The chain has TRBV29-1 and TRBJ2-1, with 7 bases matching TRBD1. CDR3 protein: CSAPDRSTYNEQFF. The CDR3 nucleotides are TGCAGCGCCCCGGACAGGTCAACATACAATGAGCAGTTCTTC.